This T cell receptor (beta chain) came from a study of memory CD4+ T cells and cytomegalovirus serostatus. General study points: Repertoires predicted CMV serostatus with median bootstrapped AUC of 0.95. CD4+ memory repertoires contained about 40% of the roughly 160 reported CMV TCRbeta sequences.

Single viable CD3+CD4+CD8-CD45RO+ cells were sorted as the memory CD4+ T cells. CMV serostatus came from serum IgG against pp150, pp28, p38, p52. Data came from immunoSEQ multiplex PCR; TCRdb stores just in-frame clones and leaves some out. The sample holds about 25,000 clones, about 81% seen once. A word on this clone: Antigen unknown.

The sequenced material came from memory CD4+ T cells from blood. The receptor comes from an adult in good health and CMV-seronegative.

This chain's CDR3 is CASSHGTGVLNTEAFF. The CDR3 coding sequence is TGTGCCAGTAGTCACGGGACAGGTGTTTTGAACACTGAAGCTTTCTTT. The chain carries TRBV19 and TRBJ1-1, with 8 positions matching TRBD1. Germline trimming cut 5 bases from V and 0 bases from J; bases unmatched to any gene: 8. The CDR3 loop spans 16 amino acids. Germline V gene sequence: CDR1 LNHDA, CDR2 SQIVND (reference sequence).